A single sample is the source of the 8 T cell receptor beta chains below, sequenced in a study of CD8+ T cells in alopecia areata. In each case, RNA was isolated and then reverse transcribed into cDNA as the sequencing template. The method was immunoSEQ multiplex PCR; TCRdb's version includes in-frame clones alone and lacks a portion of them. The sample has roughly 60,000 clones, roughly 40% seen once; the top ten hold just over 50%. Specimen: NKG2D-low CD8+ T cells sorted from blood. These TCRs come from a human donor with alopecia areata.

In its sample, this clone was seen a few times. The chain employs TRBV4-3 and TRBJ2-3, with D possibly called TRBD1 or TRBD2 (5 bases each). The germline gives CDR1 LGHNA, CDR2 YSLEER. V dropped 0 bases and J dropped 0 bases, with 13 bases sitting between them. The CDR3 covers 17 residues. The CDR3 loop is CASSQDRRGASTDTQYF. The CDR3 region has the DNA TGCGCCAGCAGCCAAGATCGACGAGGGGCTAGCACAGATACGCAGTATTTT.

This clone occurred a few times. The CDR3 DNA follows: TGTGCCAGCAGTTACGTTGCGGGAGGGAGAAACGAGCAGTACTTC. Protein product: CASSYVAGGRNEQYF. This rearrangement joins TRBV6-6 to TRBJ2-7, with TRBD2 matching 9 bases. Germline V gene lookup returns CDR1 MNHNY and CDR2 SVGAGI (reference sequence). With 2 bases clipped from V and 5 bases from J, the junction kept 7 bases outside the gene matches. The CDR3 extends over 15 amino acids.

DNA for the CDR3: TGTGCCAGCAGCGCCGGACAGGGGACGAATTCACCCCTCCACTTT. Amino acid sequence: CASSAGQGTNSPLHF. The chain is built from TRBV9 and TRBJ1-6; 9 nucleotides align to TRBD1. Germline V gene lookup returns CDR1 SGDLS and CDR2 YYNGEE. The CDR3 is made up of 15 amino acids. The V and J ends lost 3 bases and 7 bases, in that order; junction bases with no gene match: 5.

The rearrangement joins TRBV27 to TRBJ1-1; perhaps TRBD1 as D (5 bases). The CDR3 extends over 14 amino acids. Between the trimmed V and J ends, which lost 3 bases and 5 bases, there was a span of 13 bases. From germline, CDR1 is MNHEY and CDR2 SMNVEV (reference sequence). DNA for the CDR3: TGTGCCAGCAGTTTGGGAGGGGTGACAACTGAAGCTTTCTTT. Protein product: CASSLGGVTTEAFF.

This clone turned up a few times. V and J are TRBV7-9 and TRBJ2-7, with 15 bases fitting TRBD2. V lost 5 bases and J lost 3; bases outside the gene matches: 5. Germline lookup yields CDR1 SEHNR and CDR2 FQNEAQ (reference sequence). CDR3 length equals 16 residues. The CDR3 here is CASSKGLAGGFYEQYF. CDR3 in DNA: TGTGCCAGCAGCAAGGGACTAGCGGGAGGTTTCTACGAGCAGTACTTC.

The chain couples TRBV6-5 to TRBJ2-7, with D hard to call. Germline V lookup: CDR1 MNHEY, CDR2 SVGAGI. The CDR3 covers 11 residues. Trimming took off 10 bases at V and 1 base at J, with 8 bases between the two ends. The chain's CDR3 is CATPGSYEQYF. The DNA of the CDR3 is TGTGCCACCCCCGGATCCTACGAGCAGTACTTC.

There are a few counts of this clone. CDR3 sequence: CASSPGADTQYF. In nucleotides, the CDR3 is TGTGCCAGCAGCCCGGGAGCAGATACGCAGTATTTT. The J gene is TRBJ2-3, the V gene TRBV6-6, with D perhaps TRBD2 (6 bases). Germline CDR1 reads MNHNY; CDR2 reads SVGAGI (reference sequence). Trimming shortened V by 6 bases and J by 4 bases, and 8 bases separated the two germline ends. CDR3 size: 12 residues.

Only a few counts were recorded for this clone. The germline gene is not matched at one end of the junction; a read error may be the cause. This chain joins TRBV29-1 and TRBJ1-1; D remains unclear. Germline assignment: CDR1 SQVTM and CDR2 ANQGSEA. This CDR3 contains 14 residues. CDR3 sequence (DNA): TGCAGCGTTGAAGATGGGAGAGGGAACGCTGAAGCTTTCTTT. Its translation is CSVEDGRGNAEAFF.